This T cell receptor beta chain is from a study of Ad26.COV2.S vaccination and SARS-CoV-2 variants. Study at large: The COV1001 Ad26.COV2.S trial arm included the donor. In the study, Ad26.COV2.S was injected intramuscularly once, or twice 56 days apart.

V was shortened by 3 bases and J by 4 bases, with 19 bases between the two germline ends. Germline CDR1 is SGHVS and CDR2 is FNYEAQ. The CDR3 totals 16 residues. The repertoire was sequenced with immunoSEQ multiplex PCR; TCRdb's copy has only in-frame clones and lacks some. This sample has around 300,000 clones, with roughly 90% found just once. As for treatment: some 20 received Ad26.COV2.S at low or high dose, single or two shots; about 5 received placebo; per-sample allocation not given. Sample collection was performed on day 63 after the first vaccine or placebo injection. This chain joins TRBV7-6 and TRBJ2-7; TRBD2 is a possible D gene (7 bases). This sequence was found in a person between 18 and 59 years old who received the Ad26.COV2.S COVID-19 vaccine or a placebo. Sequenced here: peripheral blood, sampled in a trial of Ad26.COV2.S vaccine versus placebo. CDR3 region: CASSLRRGATFYEQYF. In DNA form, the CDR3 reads TGTGCCAGCAGCTTGCGCCGGGGGGCAACCTTTTACGAGCAGTACTTC.